This T cell receptor beta chain came from a study of blood T cells in healthy people across ages (dated by TCRdb to 2013 to 2016). Study-wide context: In model experiments, template switching captured roughly one uniquely barcoded TCR beta cDNA molecule for every two T cells. For two donors (one aged 18 to 30 and one aged 80 or older), the study analyzed two additional independent replicas of 1 million unique cDNA reads from the same blood draw. Donors of different ages were randomly distributed across sequencing lanes to avoid experimental bias. The study measured age-related changes in TCR beta repertoire diversity using deep sequencing normalized with unique cDNA molecular identifiers. Donors were grouped into four age groups: young (average 16 years), middle-aged (around 39), aged (around 56) and long-lived (approximately 81).

Library preparation was by 5' RACE. The sequencer was an Illumina HiSeq 2500. The second PCR ran for roughly 7 to 12 cycles and used a J-beta primer mix along with a sample-barcoded 5' primer. Each TCR beta cDNA molecule received a unique molecular identifier from a template-switch 5' adaptor carrying 12 random nucleotides. Each sample yielded at least 3 million CDR3-containing paired-end reads. The Mint cDNA synthesis kit, primed by a TRBC-specific oligonucleotide, was used to synthesize first-strand cDNA from all RNA. After uracil-DNA glycosylase treatment, a first 18-cycle PCR used universal primers M1SS and BC2_uni_R on all cDNA. Per the authors' processing: Each sample was normalized by randomly selecting 1 million high-quality reads, each carrying a distinct molecular identifier. Reads with shared molecular identifiers were discarded instead of being binned into consensus sequences. CDR3 identification, clonotype clustering and error correction used MiTCR with a Q25 quality threshold and the strictest error-elimination algorithm. A nonparametric unseen species model using Euler transformation provided a lower-bound estimate of total TCR beta diversity. TCRdb itself trimmed the public reads at Q25 with fastp, ran MiXCR and retained productive beta chains. A single entry per CDR3 protein holds the most common genes and DNA from its merged rows. TCRdb's processing, not the authors' own work, is the source of the V and J calls. For this sample there are over 700,000 distinct CDR3 sequences; about 55% appear just once. Approximately 40% of the sample is taken by the ten largest.

The donors were some 36 Caucasian individuals from Russia, aged roughly 6 to 100 years, who were systemically healthy. Around 10 milliliters of peripheral blood were collected from each donor into EDTA-treated Vacutainer tubes. Ficoll-Paque density-gradient centrifugation was used to isolate PBMCs, with at least 6.5 million per sample. Trizol reagent was used to extract total RNA from the PBMCs, yielding at least 5 micrograms per sample. Naive CD45RAhigh/CD27high T cell percentages were measured by flow cytometry on a PBMC aliquot from every donor. The paper's findings and limits, for the study overall: Observed TCR beta diversity correlated strongly with the percentage of naive T cells measured by flow cytometry. Compared with the aged group, the long-lived group had more naive CD4+ T cells, fewer expanded clones and increased TCR diversity, a pattern suggesting age selection. Observed TCR beta diversity per million T cells fell roughly linearly with age, and a significant reduction was already apparent by age around 40. Donor CMV infection status was unknown, potentially confounding age-related changes in expanded clonotypes. Estimates of total diversity from one million sequenced T cells were regarded as lower bounds and underestimates. Bulk unsorted PBMC profiling prevented conclusive comparison of naive and antigen-experienced compartments.

The CDR3 runs 15 amino acids, cysteine and phenylalanine included. Here the CDR3 DNA is all that survives: 45 bases in frame from base 1. CDR1 DFQATT and CDR2 SNEGSKA were looked up in the germline V gene (reference sequence). Comments on this clonotype: The target of this receptor is not known. Base quality data are lacking; no much larger clone is found one base away.

In this chain, TRBV20-1 is recombined with TRBJ2-5; the D gene is perhaps TRBD2, from 6 matching bases. The end of the DNA is better explained by TRBJ2-7, so the J call may be wrong. The specimen sequenced was blood. The clonotype comes from an older man in good health. CDR3 sequence: CSAREVVAVGHEQYF. The nucleotide sequence reads TGCAGTGCTAGAGAGGTAGTAGCGGTCGGGCACGAGCAGTACTTC.